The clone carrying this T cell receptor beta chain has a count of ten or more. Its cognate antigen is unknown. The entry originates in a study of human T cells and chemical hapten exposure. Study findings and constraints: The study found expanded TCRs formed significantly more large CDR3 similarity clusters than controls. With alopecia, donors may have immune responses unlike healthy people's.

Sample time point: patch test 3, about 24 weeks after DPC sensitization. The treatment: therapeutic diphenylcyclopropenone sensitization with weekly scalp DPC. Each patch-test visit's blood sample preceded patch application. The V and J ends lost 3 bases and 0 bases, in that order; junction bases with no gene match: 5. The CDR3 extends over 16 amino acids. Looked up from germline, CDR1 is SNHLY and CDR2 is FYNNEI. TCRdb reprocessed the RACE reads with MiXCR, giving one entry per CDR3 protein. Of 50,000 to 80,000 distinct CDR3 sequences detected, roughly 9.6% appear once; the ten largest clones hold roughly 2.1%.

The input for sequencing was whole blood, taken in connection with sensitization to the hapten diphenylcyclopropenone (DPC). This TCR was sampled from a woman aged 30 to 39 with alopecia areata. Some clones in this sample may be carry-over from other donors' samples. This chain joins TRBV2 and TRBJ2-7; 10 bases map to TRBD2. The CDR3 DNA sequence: TGTGCCAGCAGTGAGTCGCTAGCGGGAGACTCCTACGAGCAGTACTTC. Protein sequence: CASSESLAGDSYEQYF.